The next 21 T cell receptor beta chains were all read from a single sample in a study of OX40 agonist ivuxolimab in advanced cancers. Produced via immunoSEQ multiplex PCR; TCRdb's table is partial and in-frame only. The sample records 39,000 or so clones, approximately 86% being singletons. Source: CD4+ or CD8+ T cells sorted from blood, taken in a trial of the OX40 agonist ivuxolimab. The receptors stem from an adult with an advanced solid tumor such as melanoma, head and neck, liver or kidney cancer.

The rearrangement joins TRBV7-8 to TRBJ2-1, with no clear D. V lost 1 base and J 2 bases, leaving 9 bases between the germline ends. The V gene's germline CDR1 is SGHVS and CDR2 FQNEAQ. The CDR3 sequence is 15 residues long. The CDR3 DNA sequence: TGTGCCAGCAGCTTAGGGTCTACAACCTACAATGAGCAGTTCTTC. Translation gives CASSLGSTTYNEQFF.

This sequence joins TRBV15 and TRBJ1-5; no clear D. The CDR3 totals 15 residues. CDR1 and CDR2 (germline): LNHNV, YYDKDF (reference sequence). V lost 0 bases and J lost 1, with 7 bases in between. CDR3 bases: TGTGCCACCAGCAGAGAGCGGGTAAGCAATCAGCCCCAGCATTTT. Its translation: CATSRERVSNQPQHF.

The chain links TRBV7-9 to TRBJ2-1; 16 nucleotides match TRBD2. The CDR3 has 18 residues. The germline V gene encodes CDR1 SEHNR and CDR2 FQNEAQ (reference sequence). V was pared by 5 bases and J by 0 bases, with 4 bases of the junction left unmatched. DNA for the CDR3: TGTGCCAGCAGCCCGGGACTAGCGGGAGGGAGCTCCTACAATGAGCAGTTCTTC. Amino acids: CASSPGLAGGSSYNEQFF. Based on the CDR3 plus reference TRBV7-9 and TRBJ2-1, the full variable domain is DTGVSQNPRHKITKRGQNVTFRCDPISEHNRLYWYRQTLGQGPEFLTYFQNEAQLEKSRLLSDRFSAERPKGSFSTLEIQRTEQGDSAMYLCASSPGLAGGSSYNEQFFGPGTRLTVL.

The CDR3 DNA reads TGTGCCAGTAGTATAACGGCGGGCTCGGGGGTGGAGACCCAGTACTTC. Its protein product is CASSITAGSGVETQYF. V gene TRBV19 combines with J gene TRBJ2-5, with D maybe TRBD2 (6 bases). Germline CDR1 reads LNHDA; CDR2 reads SQIVND (reference sequence). The V gene lost 2 bases and the J gene lost 5 bases, with 18 bases spanning the gap. The CDR3 runs 16 residues.

This chain connects TRBV2 to TRBJ1-1; a possible D gene is TRBD1 (6 bases). CDR3 length: 16 amino acids. CDR1 is SNHLY and CDR2 is FYNNEI in the germline V gene. Trimming pared 10 bases from V and 6 bases from J, leaving 27 bases between. For the CDR3, the DNA is TGTGCCACCAAGATCGGGACACGGAGGGGTCAACCTGAAGCTTTCTTT. Its protein is CATKIGTRRGQPEAFF. Full variable domain (missing parts from reference TRBV2 and TRBJ1-1): EPEVTQTPSHQVTQMGQEVILRCVPISNHLYFYWYRQILGQKVEFLVSFYNNEISEKSEIFDDQFSVERPDGSNFTLKIRSTKLEDSAMYFCATKIGTRRGQPEAFFGQGTRLTVV.

V and J are TRBV5-4 and TRBJ2-5; D is possibly TRBD1 (6 bases). Trimming removed 3 bases at V and 5 bases at J, with 14 bases between. Germline V gene sequence: CDR1 SGHNT, CDR2 YYREEE (reference sequence). The CDR3 consists of 14 residues. The CDR3 DNA is TGTGCCAGCAGCTGGAACAGGGAGCAGGAGACCCAGTACTTC. This encodes CASSWNREQETQYF.

This clone was detected only once. The J gene is TRBJ2-5, the V gene TRBV9, with D maybe TRBD1 (6 bases). Judging by the DNA end, TRBJ2-7 fits better; the J call may be wrong. The CDR3 is made up of 13 amino acids. In germline, CDR1 is SGDLS, CDR2 YYNGEE. Here the CDR3 reads CASSGTDAYEQYF. CDR3 DNA: TGTGCCAGCAGCGGGACAGATGCCTACGAGCAGTACTTC.

The chain joins TRBV19 to TRBJ2-2; TRBD1 agrees at 7 bases. Germline CDR1 reads LNHDA; CDR2 reads SQIVND (reference sequence). J lost 0 bases, V lost 4 bases, and 11 bases had no gene match. There are 18 residues in the CDR3. This CDR3 is CASSNLRQGRANTGELFF. The CDR3 region has the DNA TGTGCCAGTAGTAACCTCCGACAGGGACGCGCGAACACCGGGGAGCTGTTTTTT.

The rearrangement links TRBV7-6 to TRBJ1-4, with TRBD1 as a possible D gene (6 bases). The CDR3 spans 15 residues. CDR1 is SGHVS, CDR2 FNYEAQ, per germline. Trimming shortened V by 5 bases and J by 3 bases, and 13 bases separated the two germline ends. CDR3 sequence (DNA): TGTGCCAGCAGCCACCGAGGGGGGGCTAATGAAAAACTGTTTTTT. Translating it yields CASSHRGGANEKLFF. Full variable domain (rest looked up from reference TRBV7-6 and TRBJ1-4): GAGVSQSPRYKVTKRGQDVALRCDPISGHVSLYWYRQALGQGPEFLTYFNYEAQQDKSGLPNDRFSAERPEGSISTLTIQRTEQRDSAMYRCASSHRGGANEKLFFGSGTQLSVL.

The chain has TRBV9 and TRBJ2-3; D may be TRBD2 (6 bases). Germline V gives CDR1 SGDLS, CDR2 YYNGEE. With 5 bases removed from V and 3 bases from J, the gap between germline ends came to 19 bases. The CDR3 extends over 16 amino acids. DNA for the CDR3: TGTGCCAGCAGGGACCTCCAGGTGGCGGGAACAGATACGCAGTATTTT. Amino acid sequence: CASRDLQVAGTDTQYF.

The chain carries TRBV27 and TRBJ2-7; TRBD1 matches at 9 bases. The CDR3 length is 14 residues. V gave up 2 bases and J gave up 3 bases; unmatched junction bases: 2. Germline assignment: CDR1 MNHEY and CDR2 SMNVEV (reference sequence). CDR3 DNA sequence: TGTGCCAGCAGTTTAGGGACAGGGAGCTACGAGCAGTACTTC. It specifies CASSLGTGSYEQYF.

The V and J genes are TRBV6-6 and TRBJ2-1, with 9 positions matching TRBD2. With V trimmed by 7 bases and J by 4 bases, 5 bases remained unmatched. Germline V lookup: CDR1 MNHNY, CDR2 SVGAGI (reference sequence). The CDR3 is made up of 14 amino acids. CDR3 DNA: TGTGCCAGCACGGCGGGGGGGGTTTACAATGAGCAGTTCTTC. This sequence encodes CASTAGGVYNEQFF.

The gene calls are TRBV9 and TRBJ1-3, with TRBD1 as a possible D gene (6 bases). The ends were cut back, 3 bases at V and 4 bases at J, with 11 bases in the middle. The CDR3 is 14 amino acids. In germline, CDR1 is SGDLS, CDR2 YYNGEE. The CDR3 bases are TGTGCCAGCAGCGACTCCGGGACAGGAAACACCATATATTTT. Its translation: CASSDSGTGNTIYF.

This chain joins TRBV4-1 and TRBJ2-1; TRBD2 agrees at 9 bases. CDR3 length: 19 residues. CDR1 and CDR2 from the germline V gene are MGHRA and YSYEKL. The trim removed 2 bases at V and 3 bases at J, leaving 14 bases unmatched. The CDR3 sequence: CASSQPHNPTSGFYNEQFF. The CDR3 DNA follows: TGCGCCAGCAGCCAACCCCACAATCCTACTAGCGGGTTCTACAATGAGCAGTTCTTC.

The V gene is TRBV6-5, the J gene TRBJ2-7, with TRBD2 matching 7 bases. The junction had 4 bases not matched to a gene; V was cut back by 6 bases and J by 5 bases. CDR3 length equals 12 residues. Germline V gene sequence: CDR1 MNHEY, CDR2 SVGAGI. The CDR3 sequence: CASRFLADEQYF. The CDR3 coding sequence is TGTGCCAGCAGATTCCTAGCGGACGAGCAGTACTTC.

The table lists this clone with a few counts. A read error may account for a junction end that differs from germline. This rearrangement joins TRBV5-1 to TRBJ2-7, with 8 nucleotides matching TRBD2. Germline V gene sequence: CDR1 SGHRS, CDR2 YFSETQ. The CDR3 loop spans 15 amino acids. CDR3 DNA: TGCGCCAGCAGCTTATCGTGGGGAGGTAGCGGGGACCGGCACTTC. Translated: CASSLSWGGSGDRHF.

V usage is TRBV28 and J usage is TRBJ2-7; 12 bases line up with TRBD2. Trimming removed 2 bases from V and 0 bases from J; junction bases left unmatched: 5. This CDR3 contains 17 residues. Looked up from germline, CDR1 is MDHEN and CDR2 is SYDVKM. The CDR3 DNA reads TGTGCCAGCAGTTTACGGACTAGCGGGGATAGCTCCTACGAGCAGTACTTC. This sequence encodes CASSLRTSGDSSYEQYF.

The rearrangement joins TRBV15 to TRBJ2-7, with 8 bases lining up with TRBD2. Trimming took 1 base from V and 5 from J; bases not matched to a gene: 7. The CDR3 runs 15 residues. Germline-derived CDR1 and CDR2 are LNHNV and YYDKDF (reference sequence). CDR3: CATSRAGGRPHEQYF. In DNA form, the CDR3 reads TGTGCCACCAGCAGAGCGGGGGGGCGCCCCCACGAGCAGTACTTC.

This rearrangement joins TRBV7-9 to TRBJ2-7; the D is unclear. V lost 6 bases and J lost 4, with 10 bases in between. The CDR3 runs to 12 residues. Looked up from germline, CDR1 is SEHNR and CDR2 is FQNEAQ (reference sequence). The CDR3 DNA reads as TGTGCCAGCAGTTTCGGCCCTTACGAGCAGTACTTC. It translates to CASSFGPYEQYF.

V usage is TRBV28 and J usage is TRBJ1-5; weak D call: TRBD1 (6 bases). V was pared by 6 bases and J by 4 bases, with 16 bases between. The CDR3 loop spans 15 amino acids. In germline, CDR1 is MDHEN, CDR2 SYDVKM. The CDR3 spells CASSVRGPPNQPQHF. CDR3 DNA: TGTGCCAGCAGCGTCAGGGGCCCGCCAAATCAGCCCCAGCATTTT. The full variable domain, completed using reference TRBV28 and TRBJ1-5, is DVKVTQSSRYLVKRTGEKVFLECVQDMDHENMFWYRQDPGLGLRLIYFSYDVKMKEKGDIPEGYSVSREKKERFSLILESASTNQTSMYLCASSVRGPPNQPQHFGDGTRLSIL.

V and J are TRBV7-9 and TRBJ2-1; unclear D gene. The CDR3 runs 12 residues. The germline gives CDR1 SEHNR, CDR2 FQNEAQ (reference sequence). V lost 4 bases, J lost 7 bases, and 8 bases lay in between. CDR3 amino acids: CASSYTVNEQFF. DNA for the CDR3: TGTGCCAGCAGCTATACGGTGAATGAGCAGTTCTTC.